This passage covers 10 T cell receptor beta chains from one sample sequenced in a study of blood T cell repertoires in COVID-19. Clones were read by immunoSEQ multiplex PCR, and TCRdb kept only the in-frame ones, dropping some. The table includes 100,000 to 120,000 clones, around 79% detected once. Specimen: peripheral blood. The origin of the receptors is a woman aged 80 or older with active or convalescent COVID-19.

This chain links TRBV10-1 with TRBJ2-3; 10 bases are a match to TRBD2. The germline V gene encodes CDR1 WNHNN and CDR2 SYGVQD (reference sequence). The CDR3 extends over 16 amino acids. The junction had 7 bases not matched to a gene; V was cut back by 3 bases and J by 4 bases. For the CDR3, the DNA is TGCGCCAGCAGTGACCCGGCTAGCGGGAGCGCAGATACGCAGTATTTT. Translating gives CASSDPASGSADTQYF.

The chain couples TRBV6-2 or TRBV6-3 to TRBJ1-2; D is possibly TRBD1 (5 bases). This CDR3 region has 15 residues. Germline V gene sequence: CDR1 MNHEY, CDR2 SVGEGT. Trimming took 2 bases from V and 4 from J, leaving 14 bases between them. The CDR3 nucleotides are TGTGCCAGCAGTTACGTGGGGGGAAACTCCTATGGCTACACCTTC. It translates to CASSYVGGNSYGYTF.

The genes are TRBV28 and TRBJ2-7; TRBD2 aligns across 9 bases. V shed 6 bases, J shed 7 bases, and the junction held 10 bases outside the gene matches. Germline CDR1 MDHEN, CDR2 SYDVKM. This CDR3 is 14 amino acids long. The CDR3 coding sequence is TGTGCCAGCAGAAGCGGGGGGATTGGTAGAGAGCAGTACTTC. Protein: CASRSGGIGREQYF.

This sequence joins TRBV10-3 and TRBJ1-1, with a tentative D call TRBD1 (5 bases). This CDR3 has 12 amino acids. CDR1 is ENHRY, CDR2 SYGVKD, per germline. V lost 6 bases, J lost 11 bases, and 16 bases lay in between. The CDR3 spells CAISDLQGYAFF. CDR3 nucleotide sequence: TGTGCCATCAGCGATCTCCAGGGTTATGCTTTCTTT.

This clone occurred a few times. V gene TRBV4-1 combines with J gene TRBJ2-3, with TRBD2 identical over 9 bases. Germline assignment: CDR1 MGHRA and CDR2 YSYEKL. This CDR3 is 16 amino acids long. Unmatched junction bases numbered 5, after V lost 0 bases and J lost 4 bases. DNA of the CDR3: TGCGCCAGCAGCCAAGAGAGAAGCGGGGGGTCAGATACGCAGTATTTT. Amino acids: CASSQERSGGSDTQYF.

This clone was detected once. The V call is TRBV11-1, the J call TRBJ2-3; 13 bases are a match to TRBD2. CDR3 length: 16 amino acids. The junction had 7 bases not matched to a gene; V was cut back by 5 bases and J by 5 bases. Per germline, CDR1 SGHAT and CDR2 FQDESV (reference sequence). The CDR3 protein is CASSTRTSGRGDTQYF. CDR3 bases: TGTGCCAGCAGCACAAGGACTAGCGGGAGAGGAGATACGCAGTATTTT.

In this sample, this clone turned up a few times. V gene TRBV5-1 combines with J gene TRBJ2-5; D might be TRBD1 (5 bases). This CDR3 spans 15 amino acids. Germline CDR1 is SGHRS and CDR2 is YFSETQ. Trimming stripped 2 bases from V and 0 bases from J, with 11 bases between. In nucleotides, the CDR3 is TGCGCCAGCAGCTTAATGACGACAGACCAAGAGACCCAGTACTTC. It is translated as CASSLMTTDQETQYF.

The rearrangement uses TRBV3-1 (or the pseudogene TRBV3-2) and TRBJ1-2; D call uncertain. The CDR3 totals 14 residues. Germline-derived CDR1 and CDR2 are LGHDT and YNNKEL (reference sequence). Trimming shortened V by 4 bases and J by 3 bases, and 12 bases separated the two germline ends. This chain's CDR3 is CASSRDTPHYGYTF. As DNA, the CDR3 is TGTGCCAGCAGCCGAGATACACCCCACTATGGCTACACCTTC.

This chain links TRBV6-2 or TRBV6-3 with TRBJ2-7; 11 nucleotides agree with TRBD1. Trimming took 2 bases from V and 4 from J; bases not matched to a gene: 10. CDR1 MNHEY and CDR2 SVGEGT come from the germline V gene. This CDR3 comprises 17 residues. CDR3 region: CASSYDRNGQGAYEQYF. CDR3 nucleotides: TGTGCCAGCAGTTACGATAGAAACGGACAGGGGGCATACGAGCAGTACTTC.

The V and J genes are TRBV3-1 (or the pseudogene TRBV3-2) and TRBJ2-2, with 10 bases lining up with TRBD2. There are 17 residues in the CDR3. J gave up 5 bases and V 0 bases, and 6 bases lay outside the gene matches. Germline V gives CDR1 LGHDT, CDR2 YNNKEL (reference sequence). The CDR3, as DNA: TGTGCCAGCAGCCAAGATTCTAGCGGGAGATTTACCGGGGAGCTGTTTTTT. This translates into CASSQDSSGRFTGELFF.